The clone carrying this T cell receptor beta chain was seen many times. The antigen is not known. These data originate in a study of T cells after yellow fever vaccination. Study overall: With SMART-Seq v4 Ultra Low Input, the fractions containing low cell numbers were prepared.

The CDR3 covers 14 residues. Per the germline V gene, CDR1 is LGHNA and CDR2 is YSLEER. V was shortened by 0 bases and J by 3 bases, with 3 bases between the two germline ends. A process of 5'RACE template switching, which added a universal primer site and UMIs, was used to make TCR cDNA. One entry per CDR3 protein, called by TCRdb with MiXCR from the 5' RACE reads. The sample holds a few hundred thousand distinct CDR3 sequences, around 4% seen once. Findings of the study overall: A large majority of primary-vaccination clones showed up again after the booster (about 97% CD4, 88% CD8). Researchers cautioned that FACS-sorted repertoires could harbor abundant clonotypes contaminating from the bulk population.

V usage is TRBV4-3 and J usage is TRBJ2-6; no reliable D call. The specimen comprised PBMCs, sampled on the day of the yellow fever booster vaccination. This receptor was taken from a man in his late teens or twenties who received the YFV17D yellow fever vaccine. CDR3 sequence: CASSQDGGANVLTF. CDR3 coding DNA: TGCGCCAGCAGCCAAGACGGTGGGGCCAACGTCCTGACTTTC.